This T cell receptor beta chain was sequenced for a study of PD-1 blockade in classical Hodgkin lymphoma. Clones were read by immunoSEQ multiplex PCR, and TCRdb kept only the in-frame ones, dropping some. The sample contains tens of thousands of clones, just over 90% of which appear only once. The time point was: newly diagnosed, previously untreated cHL patient sample. The sequencing sample was made of peripheral blood mononuclear cells (PBMCs). The TCR originated in a human donor with classical Hodgkin lymphoma.

DNA of the CDR3: TGTGCCAGCAGTGAAAATCCGGGCAGTCAAGAGACCCAGTACTTC. This encodes CASSENPGSQETQYF. The chain links TRBV6-1 to TRBJ2-5; D is unresolved. The CDR3 totals 15 residues. The germline V and J ends were trimmed by 2 bases and 2 bases, with 12 bases remaining between them. Germline V gene data show CDR1 as MNHNS and CDR2 as SASEGT.